The next 5 T cell receptor beta chains were all read from a single sample in a study of blood T cells in healthy people across ages. A J-beta primer mix and a sample-barcoded 5' primer were used in a second PCR of about 7 to 12 cycles. In TCRdb, the 5' RACE reads were re-called with MiXCR into one record per CDR3 protein. This table holds fewer than 950,000 distinct CDR3 sequences, roughly 53% found once. Specimen: blood. The source of these receptors is a man older than 75 in good health.

The chain combines TRBV28 with TRBJ1-2, with 8 bases fitting TRBD1. Germline V gene data show CDR1 as MDHEN and CDR2 as SYDVKM. Losses at the gene ends were 5 bases for V and 8 bases for J; bases not matched to a gene: 7. There are 13 residues in the CDR3. CDR3 protein: CASSVTGEGGYTF. The CDR3 nucleotides read TGTGCCAGCAGTGTGACAGGGGAGGGAGGCTACACCTTC.

In this sample, this clonotype turned up many times. The chain couples TRBV20-1 to TRBJ1-6, with D tentatively TRBD1 (5 bases). The CDR3 is 13 amino acids. Per germline, CDR1 DFQATT and CDR2 SNEGSKA (reference sequence). V was shortened by 1 base and J by 7 bases, with 8 bases between the two germline ends. The CDR3, as DNA: TGCAGTGCTAGAGCCGGGGGGAATTCACCCCTCCACTTT. Residues: CSARAGGNSPLHF.

The gene calls are TRBV4-2 and TRBJ2-5, with 9 bases matching TRBD2. Germline CDR1 reads LGHNA; CDR2 reads YNFKEQ. The V gene end was trimmed by 4 bases and the J gene end by 11 bases; junction bases not matched to a gene: 11. This CDR3 comprises 14 residues. The CDR3 sequence is CASSLGLAKSEQYF. For the CDR3, the DNA is TGTGCCAGCAGCCTCGGACTAGCGAAAAGTGAGCAGTACTTC.

With regard to this clonotype: Relative to the germline gene, one junction end is altered; a read error may explain this. The CDR3 bases are TGCAGTGGTAGAGGACTAGCGGGAGGGAACACAGATACGCAGTATTTT. Protein: CSGRGLAGGNTDTQYF. The chain uses TRBV20-1 and TRBJ2-3, with TRBD2 matching over 15 bases. This CDR3 has 16 residues. CDR1 is DFQATT, CDR2 SNEGSKA, per germline (reference sequence).

The chain joins TRBV7-2 to TRBJ2-4; D gene unclear. Trimming shortened V by 6 bases and J by 11 bases, and 20 bases separated the two germline ends. The CDR3 has 14 amino acids. Germline V gene data show CDR1 as SGHTA and CDR2 as FQGNSA. This CDR3 is CASRPSRPDGVQYF. The CDR3 DNA reads as TGTGCCAGCAGACCTTCAAGACCAGATGGGGTTCAGTACTTC.